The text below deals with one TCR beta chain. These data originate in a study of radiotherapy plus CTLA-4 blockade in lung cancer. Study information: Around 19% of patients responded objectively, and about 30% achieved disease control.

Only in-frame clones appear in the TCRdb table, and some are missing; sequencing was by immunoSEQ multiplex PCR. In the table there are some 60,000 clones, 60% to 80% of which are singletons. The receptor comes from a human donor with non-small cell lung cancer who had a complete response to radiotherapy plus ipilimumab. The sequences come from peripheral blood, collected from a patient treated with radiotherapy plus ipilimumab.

CDR3 sequence reads: CASSLEELGGPYNEQFF. The CDR3 DNA reads TGTGCCAGCAGCTTGGAGGAGTTAGGGGGCCCCTACAATGAGCAGTTCTTC. This chain uses TRBV5-4 with TRBJ2-1; 7 bases match TRBD1. The CDR3 loop spans 17 amino acids. V lost 0 bases, J lost 2 bases, and 8 bases stayed unmatched. Germline V gene lookup returns CDR1 SGHNT and CDR2 YYREEE (reference sequence).